This TCR beta chain was observed in a study of graft-versus-host responses after intestinal transplantation (dated by TCRdb to about 2021). Background on the whole study: The transplants that recipients received were multivisceral, liver-intestinal, or isolated intestinal. All recipients received anti-thymocyte globulin induction followed by maintenance tacrolimus and steroids for two to four years. After intestinal transplantation, graft-versus-host and host-versus-graft alloreactive T cell clones were followed in the graft, circulation and bone marrow using bulk TCR-beta CDR3 sequencing. To identify alloreactive clones, pre-transplant mixed lymphocyte reaction products were sequenced and compared with unstimulated pre-transplant donor and recipient T cells. Of the 20 to 30 intestinal transplant recipients enrolled in the cohort, one of whom was a retransplant, a few patients without pretransplant specimens were excluded. A peak of at least 4% donor T cells among recipient peripheral blood mononuclear cells was the definition used for donor T cell macrochimerism. Instead of going to the commercial service, samples from a few later patients were sequenced in-house on an Illumina MiSeq and processed with MiXCR.

The germline V gene yields MRHNA for CDR1 and SNTAGT for CDR2. The germline V end is reduced by 1 base and the J end by 4 bases; junction bases left unmatched: 9. Reading from cysteine to phenylalanine, the CDR3 counts 16 amino acids. Solely the CDR3 DNA is kept, with 48 bases framed from the first base. In light of the paper, this sample's time point label describes: cells obtained before transplantation from donor or recipient. CD3+CD4+ and CD3+CD8+ populations were FACS-sorted from unstimulated pre-transplant donor and recipient cells taken from spleen or lymph nodes. The study at large found these results: GvH clones were detected in recipient bone marrow, and some of these GvH clones were observed earlier in ileal mucosa or blood, consistent with an intestinal mucosal origin. The relatively low number and heterogeneity of intestinal transplant patients limited the conclusions. Peak levels of circulating GvH clones were associated with declines in HvG clones early after transplant. In patients with donor T cell macrochimerism, the allografts had high GvH to HvG T cell clonal ratios.

The library was made by the immunoSEQ multiplex PCR assay. In most patients, genomic DNA was isolated using the Qiagen DNeasy Blood and Tissue Kit and sent frozen to Adaptive Biotechnologies for TCR sequencing. Adaptive Biotechnologies carried out high-throughput TCR-beta CDR3 sequencing of genomic DNA for most patients. The original methods were these. TCR sequencing data for around 20 patients were retrieved from Adaptive's ImmunoSEQ software; three other patients were processed with MiXCR and VDJtools. To correct CD4 versus CD8 sorting errors, any sequence found in both subsets at a frequency ratio below 5:1 was removed. CDR3 nucleotide sequences shared between donor and recipient were removed because their origin could not be assigned. Alloreactive clones required at least 2-fold expansion over unstimulated cells and minimum CFSE-low frequency of 0.002% (template counts) or 0.001% (read counts). Clones detected in sequenced pre-transplant spleen, lymph node, or MLR CFSE-low populations of the donor or recipient were defined as mappable. The cumulative frequency of alloreactive clones was calculated as a percentage of all sequences, weighted by copy number. TCRdb retrieved this table from immuneACCESS and kept in-frame rearrangements only. Not all clones are present; in checked studies, unresolved V genes account for under half, and no reason is known for the remainder. V and J calls and clone size come straight from that table; D and trimming were deduced from the DNA. The sample includes about 86,000 clones, with 88% observed a single time. The top ten clones comprise under 0.3% of the sample.

Comment on this clone: The target of this receptor is not known. Nothing much larger sits one base from this clone, and base qualities are not available.

The sequence joins TRBV6-4 to TRBJ2-7; TRBD1 aligns with 8 central bases. The sequence was collected from a human donor who was the organ donor for an intestinal transplant. Sequencing used unstimulated CD4+ T cells sorted from spleen or lymph node cells, obtained before transplant. The CDR3 protein sequence reads: CASSDWGQVRCYEQYF. The nucleotide sequence is TGTGCCAGCAGTGACTGGGGACAGGTGCGCTGTTACGAGCAGTACTTC.